The sequence of this TCR beta chain was determined in a study of response to subunit inactivated influenza vaccine. A word on this clonotype: Its cognate antigen is unknown.

Germline CDR1 and CDR2: SGHAT and FQNNGV. CDR3 length: 18 amino acids. Trimming removed 4 bases from V and 2 bases from J, with 21 bases in between. One entry per CDR3 protein results from TCRdb running MiXCR on the RT-PCR reads. In the table there are 430,000 or so distinct CDR3 sequences, roughly 9.8% of which are singletons. The study's findings and limits: The authors offered the suggestion that each seasonal influenza vaccination recruits few new T cells.

This sequence originates from a man aged 50 to 60 who received an inactivated influenza vaccine. The specimen was PBMCs from blood, collected more than 35 days after vaccination. The chain carries TRBV11-2 and TRBJ2-1, with D perhaps TRBD1 (6 bases). The CDR3 is CASSSPRDRSTPYNEQFF. CDR3 DNA: TGTGCCAGCAGCTCTCCTCGTGACAGGAGTACACCCTACAATGAGCAGTTCTTC.